Presented here are 5 T cell receptor beta chains from one specimen sequenced in a study of CD8+CD57+ T cells in acquired aplastic anemia. Patients who underwent sequencing had shown CD8+CD57+ cell expansion by flow cytometry. The TCR beta profiling, which covered VDJ combination and CDR3 sequence, was carried out using genomic DNA as the template. TCRdb reprocessed the reads via MiXCR and lists one record per CDR3 protein. This sample has roughly 250,000 distinct CDR3 sequences; approximately 82% occur once, and the top ten carry over 35%. Sequenced: sorted CD4+, CD8+, or CD8+CD57+ T cells (not recorded which) from PBMCs. The source of these receptors is a human donor with aplastic anemia.

About this clonotype itself: A read error may account for a junction end that differs from germline. The CDR3 DNA reads TGTGCCAGCACCATGGAGAGCGACGCCGTCGTATATGGATACACCTTC. This gives the protein CASTMESDAVVYGYTF. The V call is TRBV7-3, the J call TRBJ1-2; D uncertain. Looked up from germline, CDR1 is SGHTA and CDR2 is FQGTGA. This CDR3 region has 16 residues.

Concerning this clonotype: One end of the junction varies from germline; a read error may be responsible. The V call is TRBV29-1, the J call TRBJ1-1; D call uncertain. Germline lookup yields CDR1 SQVTM and CDR2 ANQGSEA. This CDR3 has 11 amino acids. The CDR3 DNA reads as TGCAGCGTTGTCGGGAACACCGAAGCTTTCTTT. Its protein is CSVVGNTEAFF.

This clonotype showed up just once. The V gene is TRBV7-9, the J gene TRBJ2-1, with TRBD2 matching over 13 bases. The CDR3 loop spans 18 amino acids. Germline values: CDR1 SEHNR, CDR2 FQNEAQ (reference sequence). V was clipped by 4 bases and J by 1 base; unmatched bases: 7. As DNA, the CDR3 is TGTGCCAGCAGCTCCCAACTAGCGGGAGGGCCATCCTACAATGAGCAGTTCTTC. Translating it yields CASSSQLAGGPSYNEQFF.

V gene TRBV2 combines with J gene TRBJ1-2; possible D gene TRBD1, 6 bases. The V gene lost 6 bases and the J gene lost 0 bases, with 11 bases spanning the gap. Per germline, CDR1 SNHLY and CDR2 FYNNEI. CDR3 size: 14 residues. The CDR3 sequence is CASSGGQPNYGYTF. The CDR3 coding sequence is TGTGCCAGCAGCGGCGGACAGCCTAACTATGGCTACACCTTC.

This chain connects TRBV2 to TRBJ2-1, with 8 bases identical to TRBD2. TRBJ2-3 matches the DNA end more closely, so the J call is doubtful. This CDR3 is 13 amino acids long. The germline gives CDR1 SNHLY, CDR2 FYNNEI. The CDR3 protein is CVSGDGGSDTQYF. DNA of the CDR3: TGTGTTAGCGGGGACGGGGGCAGCGATACGCAGTATTTT.